These T cell receptor beta chains were read from a single sample in a study of chemoradiotherapy in HPV16-positive cancers. Profiling relied on immunoSEQ multiplex PCR, and the TCRdb table lists in-frame clones only, not all of them. The sample includes some 2,000 clones, 71% of them seen just once. The sequencing used tumor tissue, collected from a patient who underwent chemoradiotherapy. These receptors all stem from a human donor with HPV-associated anogenital cancer. Each CDR3 is given with its conserved first and last residue. D genes are given only for firm matches. For some rows the clone size is stated as once, few or many, or as a class when expanded; others skip it.

v_call,j_call,clone_size,d_call,cdr3_nt,cdr3_aa
TRBV6-1,TRBJ1-2,NA,NA,TGTGCCAGCGGATTCGGGGTCTTAAAATATGGCTACACCTTC,CASGFGVLKYGYTF
TRBV27,TRBJ2-2,few,TRBD1,TGTGCCAGCAAATCGGGGACAGGGGGCACCGGGGAGCTGTTTTTT,CASKSGTGGTGELFF
TRBV30,TRBJ2-1,once,TRBD2,TGTGCCTGGAGTGTATTGTCTAGCGGGGGGCAATACAATGAGCAGTTCTTC,CAWSVLSSGGQYNEQFF
TRBV6-1,TRBJ1-1,NA,TRBD1,TGTGCCAGCAGTGAAAGTGGACAGGGAAAAACTGAAGCTTTCTTT,CASSESGQGKTEAFF
TRBV18,TRBJ1-3,NA,NA,TGTGCCAGCTCACCTGGAGGCTACTCTGGAAACACCATATATTTT,CASSPGGYSGNTIYF
TRBV7-9,TRBJ2-5,once,NA,TGTGCCAGCAGCTTTAGTCAAGAGACCCAGTACTTC,CASSFSQETQYF
TRBV5-1,TRBJ2-2,NA,NA,TGCGCCAGCAGCCCGGGTTTCGGGGAGCTGTTTTTT,CASSPGFGELFF
TRBV7-2,TRBJ1-2,NA,NA,TGTGCCAGCAGCCCCCCACGGAGCAGCATTGGCTACACCTTC,CASSPPRSSIGYTF
TRBV14,TRBJ2-1,NA,TRBD2,TGTGCCAGCAGCCTAGGACTAGTCATAACCAATGAGCAGTTCTTC,CASSLGLVITNEQFF
TRBV19,TRBJ2-5,NA,TRBD2,TGTGCCAGTAGTGTCAGGACTAGCGGGATTTTAGAGACCCAGTACTTC,CASSVRTSGILETQYF
TRBV6-5,TRBJ1-1,NA,TRBD1,TGTGCCAGCAGTTTAGGGACAGGGATGTCAAGGGCTTTCTTT,CASSLGTGMSRAFF
TRBV28,TRBJ2-5,NA,TRBD2,TGTGCCAGCAGTTTATCACGAGGGCTAGCGGGGCTCCAAGAGACCCAGTACTTC,CASSLSRGLAGLQETQYF
TRBV7-9,TRBJ2-1,NA,NA,TGTGCCAGCAGCGTCCATGGGGATGAGCAGTTCTTC,CASSVHGDEQFF
TRBV7-9,TRBJ1-2,NA,NA,TGTGCCAGCAGCCAAGATCACAGGGCGGATGGCTACACCTTC,CASSQDHRADGYTF
TRBV7-3,TRBJ2-3,NA,TRBD2,TGTGCCAGCAGCCCTAACCAGCGGGGGAGCACAGATACGCAGTATTTT,CASSPNQRGSTDTQYF
TRBV9,TRBJ1-3,NA,TRBD1,TGTGCCAGCAGCGCCAAGGACAGGGGAAACGGAAACACCATATATTTT,CASSAKDRGNGNTIYF
TRBV30,TRBJ2-6,NA,NA,TGTGCCTGGAGTGGTGGGGACCTCTCTGGGGCCAACGTCCTGACTTTC,CAWSGGDLSGANVLTF
TRBV18,TRBJ1-6,NA,TRBD1,TGTGCCAGCTCTCAAAAGACAGGGACCTATAATTCACCCCTCCACTTT,CASSQKTGTYNSPLHF
TRBV2,TRBJ1-3,NA,NA,TGTGCCAGCAGGTTGGGGACCTCTGGAAACACCATATATTTT,CASRLGTSGNTIYF
TRBV19,TRBJ1-1,NA,TRBD1,TGTGCCAGTAGACAGGGGGGCGGTGAAGCTTTCTTT,CASRQGGGEAFF
TRBV4-3,TRBJ2-5,NA,NA,TGCGCCAGCAGCCAAGATTACCAAGAGACCCAGTACTTC,CASSQDYQETQYF
TRBV27,TRBJ2-1,NA,NA,TGTGCCAGCAGTTTCACCCCGCCTTCCTACAATGAGCAGTTCTTC,CASSFTPPSYNEQFF
TRBV4-2,TRBJ2-3,NA,TRBD2,TGTGCCAGCAGCTACCTAGCGGGGGGGACCACAGATACGCAGTATTTT,CASSYLAGGTTDTQYF
TRBV4-2,TRBJ2-2,NA,NA,TGTGCCAGCAGCTTGGCGGCGACCCCTTACACCGGGGAGCTGTTTTTT,CASSLAATPYTGELFF
TRBV9,TRBJ2-3,few,TRBD1,TGTGCCAGCAGCGTAGCGCCACCGGGACAGGTACCAGATACGCAGTATTTT,CASSVAPPGQVPDTQYF
TRBV6-5,TRBJ1-1,NA,TRBD1,TGTGCCAGCCGGACAGGGGCGAGGGCTGAAGCTTTCTTT,CASRTGARAEAFF
TRBV25-1,TRBJ1-2,NA,TRBD1,TGTGCCAGCAGTGAACCGGGACAGGGAGTTAACTATGGCTACACCTTC,CASSEPGQGVNYGYTF
TRBV6-1,TRBJ1-2,NA,NA,TGTGCCAGCAGTGAAGCAGGGGGGCTTGACTATGGCTACACCTTC,CASSEAGGLDYGYTF
TRBV4-3,TRBJ2-1,NA,NA,TGCGCCAGCAGCCAAGATGGGCTAGCGCTAAACAATGAGCAGTTCTTC,CASSQDGLALNNEQFF
TRBV4-2,TRBJ2-1,NA,NA,TGTGCCAGCAGCCAAGATAGAACCAATGAGCAGTTCTTC,CASSQDRTNEQFF
TRBV11-2,TRBJ1-1,NA,TRBD1,TGTGCCAGCAGCTTGATGGACAGGGGGTTCACTGAAGCTTTCTTT,CASSLMDRGFTEAFF
TRBV4-3,TRBJ1-1,NA,TRBD1,TGCGCCAGCAGCCAAGCCAGGGGGCTCGACACTGAAGCTTTCTTT,CASSQARGLDTEAFF
TRBV29-1,TRBJ1-1,NA,NA,TGCAGCGTCCTCACCCCCCGGGCTGAAGCTTTCTTT,CSVLTPRAEAFF
TRBV28,TRBJ1-3,NA,NA,TGTGCCAGCAGTCCACTGATCGAGAGCTCTGGAAACACCATATATTTT,CASSPLIESSGNTIYF
TRBV18,TRBJ2-3,NA,NA,TGTGCCAGCTCACCAGGCATGGATACGCAGTATTTT,CASSPGMDTQYF
TRBV4-3,TRBJ1-2,NA,TRBD1,TGCGCCAGCAGCCAAGAGACAGGGGGCTATGGCTACACCTTC,CASSQETGGYGYTF
TRBV6-6,TRBJ1-1,NA,TRBD1,TGTGCCAGCAGTCGACCGGGACAGGGGGACACTGAAGCTTTCTTT,CASSRPGQGDTEAFF
TRBV9,TRBJ2-3,NA,TRBD1,TGTGCCTCCTCAAGGGGGACAGCGCCCGATACGCAGTATTTT,CASSRGTAPDTQYF
TRBV18,TRBJ2-7,NA,TRBD1,TGTGCCAGCTCACCTTTGAGACAGGGGTACTACGAGCAGTACTTC,CASSPLRQGYYEQYF
TRBV5-8,TRBJ1-1,NA,NA,TGTGCCAGCAGCTTGGACCAGCTAAACAGGGAAGCTTTCTTT,CASSLDQLNREAFF
TRBV30,TRBJ1-1,few,NA,TGTGCCTGGATAGGCCGGATGAACACTGAAGCTTTCTTT,CAWIGRMNTEAFF
TRBV28,TRBJ1-1,NA,NA,TGTGCCAGCAGCCGAACCCGACAGCCTGAAGCTTTCTTT,CASSRTRQPEAFF
TRBV6-5,TRBJ1-1,NA,NA,TGTGCCAGCAGCCCGGGAGGGGCCAACACTGAAGCTTTCTTT,CASSPGGANTEAFF
TRBV2,TRBJ2-3,NA,TRBD1,TGTGCCAGCAGGTCCGGGACAGGCGGTGCGAGGGCAGATACGCAGTATTTT,CASRSGTGGARADTQYF
TRBV14,TRBJ1-2,few,TRBD1,TGTGCCAGCAGCCTTGAGGACAGGGATCATGGCTACACCTTC,CASSLEDRDHGYTF
TRBV4-2,TRBJ1-6,NA,TRBD1,TGTGCCAGCAGCTTGACAGGGGGCGAAAATTCACCCCTCCACTTT,CASSLTGGENSPLHF
TRBV7-9,TRBJ2-1,NA,NA,TGTGCCAGCAGCTTATCCCCGGGGGCGGGAGTATACAATGAGCAGTTCTTC,CASSLSPGAGVYNEQFF
TRBV18,TRBJ1-1,NA,TRBD1,TGTGCCAGCTCACGGGACAGGGGGGCCTCTGAAGCTTTCTTT,CASSRDRGASEAFF
TRBV7-8,TRBJ1-2,few,NA,TGTGCCAGCAGCTTAGGCAGCAAGGGCTACACCTTC,CASSLGSKGYTF